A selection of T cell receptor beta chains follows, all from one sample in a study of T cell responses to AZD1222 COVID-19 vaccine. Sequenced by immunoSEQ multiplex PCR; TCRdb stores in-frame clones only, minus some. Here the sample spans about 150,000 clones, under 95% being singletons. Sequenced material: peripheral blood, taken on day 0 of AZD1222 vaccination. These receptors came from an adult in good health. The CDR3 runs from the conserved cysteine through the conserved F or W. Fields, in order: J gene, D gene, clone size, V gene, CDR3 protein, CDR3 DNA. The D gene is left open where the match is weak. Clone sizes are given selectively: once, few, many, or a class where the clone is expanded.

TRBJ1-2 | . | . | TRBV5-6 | CASSLVPGDGYTF | TGTGCCAGCAGCTTGGTTCCGGGCGATGGCTACACCTTC
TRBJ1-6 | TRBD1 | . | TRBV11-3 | CASSHLTRDSNSPLHF | TGTGCCAGCAGCCACCTGACCCGGGACAGTAATTCACCCCTCCACTTT
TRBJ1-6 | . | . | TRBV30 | CASPGRGDNSPLHF | TGTGCCTCCCCGGGTAGGGGGGATAATTCACCCCTCCACTTT
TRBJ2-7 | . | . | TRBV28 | CASSSPALTYEQYF | TGTGCCAGCAGTTCCCCTGCGTTGACCTACGAGCAGTACTTC
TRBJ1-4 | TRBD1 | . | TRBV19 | CASSTETGRYEKLFF | TGTGCCAGTAGTACTGAGACAGGGAGGTATGAAAAACTGTTTTTT
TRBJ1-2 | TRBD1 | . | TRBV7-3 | CASSLTGGRAGYGYTF | TGTGCCAGCAGCCTCACAGGGGGCCGAGCGGGCTATGGCTACACCTTC
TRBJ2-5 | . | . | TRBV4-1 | CASSQGMLETQYF | TGCGCCAGCAGCCAGGGAATGCTGGAGACCCAGTACTTC
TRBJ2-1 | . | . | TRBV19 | CASSQTSSSYNEQFF | TGTGCCAGTAGTCAGACAAGCAGCTCCTACAATGAGCAGTTCTTC
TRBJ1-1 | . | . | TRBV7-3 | CASSSGVGNTEAFF | TGTGCCAGCAGCTCAGGGGTTGGAAACACTGAAGCTTTCTTT
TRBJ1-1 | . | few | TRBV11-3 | CASSGTVNTEAFF | TGTGCCAGCAGCGGAACAGTGAACACTGAAGCTTTCTTT
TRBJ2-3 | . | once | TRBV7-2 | CASSFTGRWTDTQYF | TGTGCCAGCAGCTTTACAGGGAGGTGGACAGATACGCAGTATTTT
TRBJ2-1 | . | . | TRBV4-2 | CASSQGGGGEQFF | TGTGCCAGCAGCCAAGGAGGGGGGGGTGAGCAGTTCTTC
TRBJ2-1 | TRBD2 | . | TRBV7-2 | CASSLASGGFGEQFF | TGTGCCAGCAGCTTAGCTAGCGGGGGGTTCGGTGAGCAGTTCTTC
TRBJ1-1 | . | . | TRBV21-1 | CASSKAVREAFF | TGTGCCAGCAGCAAAGCGGTCCGAGAAGCTTTCTTT
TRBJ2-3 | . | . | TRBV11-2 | CASSFNDRDTQYF | TGTGCCAGCAGCTTTAACGACAGGGATACGCAGTATTTT
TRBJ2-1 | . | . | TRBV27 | CASSLGDKQFF | TGTGCCAGCAGTTTGGGAGATAAGCAGTTCTTC
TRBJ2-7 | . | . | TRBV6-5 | CASSLSGGEQYF | TGTGCCAGCAGTCTTTCCGGGGGCGAGCAGTACTTC
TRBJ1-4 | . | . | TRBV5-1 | CASSLVGGLATNEKLFF | TGCGCCAGCAGCTTGGTAGGGGGGCTTGCAACTAATGAAAAACTGTTTTTT
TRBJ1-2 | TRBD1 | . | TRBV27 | CASSPSDRVNGYTF | TGTGCCAGCAGTCCATCGGACAGGGTAAATGGCTACACCTTC
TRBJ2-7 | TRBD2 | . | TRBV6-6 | CASSYVTSGAYEQYF | TGTGCCAGCAGTTACGTGACTAGCGGGGCCTACGAGCAGTACTTC
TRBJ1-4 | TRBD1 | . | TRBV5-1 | CASSLAGTGRVNEKLFF | TGCGCCAGCAGCTTGGCCGGGACAGGCCGGGTGAACGAAAAACTGTTTTTT
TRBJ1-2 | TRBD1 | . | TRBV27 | CASRETGTYGYTF | TGTGCCAGCAGGGAGACAGGGACCTATGGCTACACCTTC
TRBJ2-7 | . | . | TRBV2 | CASSLGGGQYF | TGTGCCAGCAGTTTAGGGGGAGGGCAGTACTTC
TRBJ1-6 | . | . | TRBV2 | CASSEPLEGSPLHF | TGTGCCAGCAGTGAACCCCTTGAAGGTTCACCCCTCCACTTT
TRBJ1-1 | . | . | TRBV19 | CASSQGIANTEAFF | TGTGCCAGTAGTCAGGGGATAGCGAACACTGAAGCTTTCTTT
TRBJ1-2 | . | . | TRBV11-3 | CASSSDSSGNGYTF | TGTGCCAGCAGCTCAGACAGCTCGGGGAATGGCTACACCTTC
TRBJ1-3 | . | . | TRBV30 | CAWSGRGGAVGNTIYF | TGTGCCTGGAGTGGACGCGGGGGCGCGGTTGGAAACACCATATATTTT
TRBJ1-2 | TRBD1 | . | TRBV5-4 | CASSRWTGAVDYGYTF | TGTGCCAGCAGCCGATGGACAGGGGCGGTGGACTATGGCTACACCTTC
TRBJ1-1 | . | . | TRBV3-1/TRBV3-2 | CASSYSGPNTEAFF | TGTGCCAGCAGCTACTCCGGGCCGAACACTGAAGCTTTCTTT
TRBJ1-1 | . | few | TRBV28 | CASSPGQRMNTEAFF | TGTGCCAGCAGTCCAGGACAGAGGATGAACACTGAAGCTTTCTTT
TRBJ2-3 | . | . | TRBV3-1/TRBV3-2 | CASSQGGWDTQYF | TGTGCCAGCAGCCAAGGTGGGTGGGATACGCAGTATTTT
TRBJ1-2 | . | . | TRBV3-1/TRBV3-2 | CASSQGNGYTF | TGTGCCAGCAGCCAAGGGAATGGCTACACCTTC
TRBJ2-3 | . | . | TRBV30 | CAWSAGDDDTQYF | TGTGCCTGGAGTGCAGGGGATGACGATACGCAGTATTTT
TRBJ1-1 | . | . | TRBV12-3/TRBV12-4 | CASTFMANTEAFF | TGTGCCAGCACCTTCATGGCGAACACTGAAGCTTTCTTT
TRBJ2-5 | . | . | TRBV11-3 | CASSLSWGLAAKQETQYF | TGTGCCAGCAGCTTAAGCTGGGGGTTAGCGGCGAAACAAGAGACCCAGTACTTC
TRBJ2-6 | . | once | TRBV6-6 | CASSPLSGANVLTF | TGTGCCAGCAGCCCCTTATCTGGGGCCAACGTCCTGACTTTC